This T cell receptor beta chain was documented in a study of T cells after yellow fever vaccination. Trimming left V 2 bases short and J 5 bases short, with 13 bases between. CDR1 is KGHSH and CDR2 is LQKENI in the germline V gene. The CDR3 has 15 residues. In making TCR cDNA, 5'RACE template switching added a universal primer site and UMIs to it. TCRdb ran MiXCR on the 5' RACE reads and lists one entry per CDR3 protein. Here the sample spans approximately 350,000 distinct CDR3 sequences, approximately 10% being singletons. This clonotype was sampled from a man aged 18 to 29 who received the YFV17D yellow fever vaccine. The chain couples TRBV18 to TRBJ2-1; possible D gene TRBD1, 6 bases. The material sequenced was PBMCs, taken on the day of the first yellow fever vaccination. The CDR3 is CASSPTGTKNNEQFF. The DNA for the CDR3 is TGTGCCAGCTCACCAACTGGGACAAAAAACAATGAGCAGTTCTTC.